Detailed here is one T cell receptor (beta chain). Its cognate antigen has yet to be identified. Base qualities are not at hand, and no much larger clone is one base apart. Healthy HIV-negative adults with no recently reported acute infections or vaccinations were included as donors. All donors were Caucasian adults living in Nashville, Tennessee, USA. CD4+ T cells were enriched through magnetic negative selection, after which naive cells were positively selected on CD45RA and the remaining negative fraction served as the memory subset. Blood was collected by leukapheresis, and PBMCs were isolated by Ficoll-Histopaque density gradient centrifugation and then cryopreserved in liquid nitrogen vapor phase. Purity and quantity of every magnetically sorted T cell population were checked by analytical flow cytometry. Each sorted fraction had its genomic DNA isolated and then quantified by UV absorbance on a Nanodrop 2000c.

Using the deep immunoSEQ assay, TCR CDR3 regions were amplified from genomic DNA by multiplex PCR. Genomic DNA extracted from each cell subset was distributed evenly over all wells of several immunoSEQ 96-well plates, and each plate served as one replicate. For sorted subsets, approximately 210 ng genomic DNA, equal to about 30,000 T cell genomes, was loaded into each replicate PCR. The purified libraries were quantified using a Qubit 3.0 fluorometer, sized with a Bioanalyzer 2100, and then quantified again using the KAPA Library Quantification kit. Each immunoSEQ 96-well plate was sequenced on its own single-read 150-cycle Illumina NextSeq 550 flow cell. The paper's processing steps were these. The immunoSEQ output contained only junctional sequences without quality scores, so filtering could not match that applied to full-length reads. Sequences were annotated with PyIR, a Python wrapper for IgBLAST v1.9, and V/J genes and CDR3 were assigned using IMGT germline references. Any read was removed if the V/J assignment was weak (E-value above 1e-6), the CDR3 was missing, or the read contained stop codons, out-of-frame junctions, or ambiguous translated residues. V3J clonotypes were defined by identical inferred V gene, J gene, and CDR3 amino acid sequence. Percentage overlap between repertoires was calculated by dividing the number of shared unique clonotypes by the size of the smaller repertoire. RTK rarefaction, the Chao1 estimator, and Recon v2.1 estimates of unobserved clonotypes were used to assess repertoire richness. Generation probabilities for all TCRbeta clonotypes obtained by the gDNA method from a handful of donors were computed using OLGA. The table comes from immuneACCESS by way of TCRdb, which keeps in-frame sequences with V and J called. Part of the clones is missing from these tables; in studies checked, under half for an unresolved V gene and the rest for unknown reasons. That table is the source of V, J and clone size, and D and trimming were worked out from the DNA. Counted in this sample were about 1.5 million clones; nearly 99% of them appeared once. The ten largest account for less than 0.55% of the sample.

This entry belongs to a study of shared clonotypes between healthy human individuals (dated by TCRdb to the early 2020s). Looking at the study overall: Three men and a couple of women, aged 18 to 49 years, made up the cohort. Per donor, three plates each were used for CD4 naive and CD4 memory, two for CD8 naive, and one for CD8 memory. The study deeply sequenced blood TCR repertoires of five healthy adults to estimate repertoire size and the extent of clonotype sharing between individuals. Different laboratories and diverse techniques were used to prepare libraries and sequence TCR repertoires, to increase sequencing depth and limit assay-specific biases. Leukapheresis yielded between about 0.94 and 8.9 billion PBMCs per donor. Broad study findings and their caveats: Sharing across a few donors was observed for around 5% of naive CD4, about 4% of naive CD8, 2.3% of memory CD4, and over 0.3% of memory CD8 clonotypes. Sampling was restricted to blood, and TCR repertoires in tissues likely differ from the TCR repertoires found in blood. Naive subsets generally had larger estimated clonotype richness than memory subsets did. Pairwise subsampling indicated that sequencing depth was expected to affect the degree of clonotype sharing among donors. Incomplete sequencing was indicated by rarefaction of sorted-subset datasets, despite the large sequencing depth. The genetic and exposure-history diversity represented was limited by the small number of donors. Higher generation probabilities were observed for clonotypes shared by all four sorted-subset donors than for non-shared clonotypes.

The CDR3 contains 16 residues, cysteine and phenylalanine counted. This entry keeps only the CDR3 DNA: 48 bases, framed from base 1. V is pruned by 5 bases and J by 5 bases, leaving 12 bases of the junction without a gene match. CDR1 and CDR2 (SQVTM, ANQGSEA) derive from the germline V gene. The chain is encoded by TRBV29-1 joined to TRBJ2-5; the central 12 bases match TRBD2. Sequenced sample: naive CD4+ T cells sorted from blood. The label giving this sample's cell subset or site can be read as: CD45RA+ positively selected. The sequence came from a young man in good health. The nucleotides are TGCAGCGTTTTCCCCGGACTAGCGGGACTTCTTGAGACCCAGTACTTC. Its protein is CSVFPGLAGLLETQYF.